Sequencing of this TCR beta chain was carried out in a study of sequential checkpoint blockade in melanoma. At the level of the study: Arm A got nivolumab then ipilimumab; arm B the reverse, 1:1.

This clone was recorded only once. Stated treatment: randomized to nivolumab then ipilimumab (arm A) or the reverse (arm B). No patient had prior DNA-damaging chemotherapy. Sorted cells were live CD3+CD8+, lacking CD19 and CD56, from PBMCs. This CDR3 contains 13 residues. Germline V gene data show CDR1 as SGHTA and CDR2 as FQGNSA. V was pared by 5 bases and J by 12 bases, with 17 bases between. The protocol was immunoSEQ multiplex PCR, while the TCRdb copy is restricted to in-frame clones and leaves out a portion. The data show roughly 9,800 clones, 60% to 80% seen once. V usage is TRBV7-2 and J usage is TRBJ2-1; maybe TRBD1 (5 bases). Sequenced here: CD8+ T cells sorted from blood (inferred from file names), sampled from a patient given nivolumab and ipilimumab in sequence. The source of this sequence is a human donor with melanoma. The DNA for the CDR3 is TGTGCCAGCAGCATCAACGGCAGGGCTGCGCAGTTCTTC. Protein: CASSINGRAAQFF.